This T cell receptor beta chain was identified in a study of blood T cells in healthy people across ages. Findings and caveats of the study: There was a strong correlation between TCR beta diversity and naive T cell percentage.

Each donor gave roughly 9.8 milliliters of peripheral blood. Germline CDR1 and CDR2: LGHNT and FRNRAP. The CDR3 covers 15 residues. V shed 2 bases and J shed 1 base, with 11 bases lying between them. With respect to this clonotype: Its specificity is unknown.

Then a second PCR, running roughly 7 to 11 cycles, was carried out with a sample-barcoded 5' primer and a J-beta primer mix. Paired-end reads containing CDR3 totaled no fewer than 3 million for each sample. TCRdb reprocessed the 5' RACE reads via MiXCR and lists one record per CDR3 protein. The data show about 1.1 million distinct CDR3 sequences, less than 45% seen once. This chain joins TRBV12-5 and TRBJ2-5; TRBD1 might be the D (5 bases). Material: blood. This receptor was identified in a man aged 18 to 30 in good health. The CDR3: CASGLPDSIQETQYF. CDR3 bases: TGTGCTAGTGGTTTGCCTGACAGTATCCAAGAGACCCAGTACTTC.